The clone carrying this T cell receptor beta chain was counted ten times or more. Antigen specificity is unknown. Using a J-beta primer mix together with a sample-barcoded 5' primer, a second PCR was run for roughly 6 to 12 cycles. In TCRdb, the 5' RACE reads were re-called with MiXCR into one record per CDR3 protein. The table lists about 650,000 distinct CDR3 sequences, 40% to 65% of them singletons, with approximately 15% in the top ten. This sample is part of a study of blood T cells in healthy people across ages. General study points: Total diversity from one million sequenced T cells was likely underestimated.

Germline CDR1 reads SGHRS; CDR2 reads YFSETQ. J gave up 9 bases and V 5 bases, and 11 bases lay outside the gene matches. The CDR3 has 15 amino acids. The sequence derives from a woman aged 80 or over in good health. The sample comprised blood. The chain has TRBV5-1 and TRBJ2-1; 10 nucleotides align to TRBD1. CDR3 sequence reads: CASREGTGDYPEQFF. CDR3 nucleotides: TGCGCCAGCAGAGAAGGGACAGGGGACTACCCTGAGCAGTTCTTC.